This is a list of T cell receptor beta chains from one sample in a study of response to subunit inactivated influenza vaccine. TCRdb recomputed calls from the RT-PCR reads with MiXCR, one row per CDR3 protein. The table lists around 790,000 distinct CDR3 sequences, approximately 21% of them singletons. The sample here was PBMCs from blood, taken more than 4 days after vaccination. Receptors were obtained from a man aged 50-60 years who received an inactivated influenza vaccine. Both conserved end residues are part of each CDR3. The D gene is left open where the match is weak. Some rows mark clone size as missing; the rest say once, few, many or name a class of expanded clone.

CDR3 protein: CASSVEADPNYGYTF
CDR3 DNA: TGTGCCAGCAGCGTAGAGGCAGACCCTAACTATGGCTACACCTTC
V gene: TRBV9
clone size: NA
D gene: NA
J gene: TRBJ1-2

CDR3 protein: CATSRETGNTEAFF
CDR3 DNA: TGTGCCACCAGCAGGGAAACAGGGAACACTGAAGCTTTCTTT
V gene: TRBV15
clone size: NA
D gene: NA
J gene: TRBJ1-1

CDR3 protein: CASSEDRGAIGQQYF
CDR3 DNA: TGCGCCAGCAGCGAGGACAGGGGGGCTATCGGGCAGCAGTACTTC
V gene: TRBV5-1
clone size: NA
D gene: TRBD1
J gene: TRBJ2-7

CDR3 protein: CSAAPGTSVHNEQFF
CDR3 DNA: TGCAGTGCTGCCCCCGGGACTAGCGTACACAATGAGCAGTTCTTC
V gene: TRBV20-1
clone size: few
D gene: TRBD2
J gene: TRBJ2-1

CDR3 protein: CAWIHRASYGNTIYF
CDR3 DNA: TGTGCCTGGATCCACAGGGCCTCCTATGGAAACACCATATATTTT
V gene: TRBV30
clone size: few
D gene: NA
J gene: TRBJ1-3

CDR3 protein: CASLSGQGLLAQYF
CDR3 DNA: TGTGCCAGCTTAAGCGGACAGGGCCTCCTGGCCCAGTACTTC
V gene: TRBV2
clone size: once
D gene: TRBD1
J gene: TRBJ2-5

CDR3 protein: CASSPGTGFVFRFF
CDR3 DNA: TGTGCCAGTAGCCCCGGGACAGGTTTTGTCTTTAGGTTCTTC
V gene: TRBV19
clone size: NA
D gene: TRBD1
J gene: TRBJ2-1

CDR3 protein: CASTSVAGGGHDEQFF
CDR3 DNA: TGTGCCAGCACAAGCGTAGCGGGAGGGGGACATGATGAGCAGTTCTTC
V gene: TRBV7-9
clone size: once
D gene: TRBD2
J gene: TRBJ2-1

CDR3 protein: CASSNPNSPLHF
CDR3 DNA: TGTGCCAGCAGTAACCCTAATTCACCCCTCCACTTT
V gene: TRBV27
clone size: NA
D gene: NA
J gene: TRBJ1-6

CDR3 protein: CASSLDRGLGSPLHF
CDR3 DNA: TGCGCCAGCAGCTTGGACAGGGGATTGGGTTCACCCCTCCACTTT
V gene: TRBV5-1
clone size: few
D gene: TRBD1
J gene: TRBJ1-6

CDR3 protein: CSAEGVSSYEQYF
CDR3 DNA: TGCAGTGCTGAGGGGGTCAGCTCCTACGAGCAGTACTTC
V gene: TRBV20-1
clone size: once
D gene: NA
J gene: TRBJ2-7

CDR3 protein: CSARDSSGTSGYNEQFF
CDR3 DNA: TGCAGTGCTAGAGATTCGTCTGGGACTAGCGGTTACAATGAGCAGTTCTTC
V gene: TRBV20-1
clone size: few
D gene: TRBD2
J gene: TRBJ2-1

CDR3 protein: CASSWTPGLQYF
CDR3 DNA: TGCGCCAGCAGCTGGACCCCAGGGTTGCAGTATTTT
V gene: TRBV5-1
clone size: few
D gene: NA
J gene: TRBJ2-3

CDR3 protein: CASSVGTGKAGELFF
CDR3 DNA: TGTGCCAGCAGCGTCGGGACAGGGAAGGCCGGGGAGCTGTTTTTT
V gene: TRBV2
clone size: few
D gene: TRBD1
J gene: TRBJ2-2